One and the same sample provided the 27 T cell receptor beta chains below, sequenced in a study of control samples from healthy donors and cancer patients. Clones were sequenced by immunoSEQ multiplex PCR, and TCRdb holds only the in-frame ones, with some missing. Of 150,000 or so clones listed, 94% are singletons. Material for sequencing was blood. The origin of the receptors is a man aged 40-50 years in good health.

The chain joins TRBV7-9 to TRBJ1-5; D is perhaps TRBD1 (5 bases). V gave up 3 bases and J gave up 4 bases, with 13 bases separating them. Germline values: CDR1 SEHNR, CDR2 FQNEAQ (reference sequence). The CDR3 runs to 15 residues. CDR3 in DNA: TGTGCCAGCAGCTTGGGAGACAGCGCAAATCAGCCCCAGCATTTT. Amino acids: CASSLGDSANQPQHF.

This chain joins TRBV6-2 or TRBV6-3 and TRBJ1-5, with D perhaps TRBD1 (5 bases). Trimming took off 0 bases at V and 7 bases at J, with 10 bases between the two ends. Germline V gene sequence: CDR1 MNHEY, CDR2 SVGEGT. There are 14 residues in the CDR3. The CDR3 DNA reads TGTGCCAGCAGTTACTCGAGTAGGGACCAGCCCCAGCATTTT. Protein product: CASSYSSRDQPQHF.

Here the CDR3 reads CASSQAGTYQETQYF. CDR3 DNA: TGTGCCAGCAGCCAAGCCGGGACCTACCAAGAGACCCAGTACTTC. The chain is built from TRBV3-1 (or the pseudogene TRBV3-2) and TRBJ2-5; tentatively, D is TRBD1 or TRBD2 (5 bases each). Germline CDR1 is LGHDT and CDR2 is YNNKEL (reference sequence). The CDR3 sequence is 15 residues long. Trimming removed 1 base at V and 0 bases at J, with 9 bases between.

The chain joins TRBV11-2 to TRBJ2-3; D is undetermined. CDR1 SGHAT and CDR2 FQNNGV come from the germline V gene. The CDR3 has 19 residues. V lost 4 bases and J lost 2, with 25 bases in between. CDR3 nucleotide sequence: TGTGCCAGCAGCTCGACCACTATCCTAGGAGCCCCACACACAGATACGCAGTATTTT. Translation gives CASSSTTILGAPHTDTQYF.

The genes are TRBV30 and TRBJ2-2; D unresolved. The CDR3 length is 11 residues. CDR1 is GTSNPN, CDR2 SVGIG, per germline (reference sequence). The V end lost 5 bases, the J end lost 1 base, and 2 bases lay between the germline ends. DNA for the CDR3: TGTGCCTGGCTGAACACCGGGGAGCTGTTTTTT. This gives the protein CAWLNTGELFF.

The chain recombines TRBV28 with TRBJ2-7, with D maybe TRBD2 (6 bases). Germline CDR1 and CDR2: MDHEN and SYDVKM. The germline V and J ends were trimmed by 6 bases and 3 bases, with 18 bases remaining between them. This CDR3 has 15 residues. DNA of the CDR3: TGTGCCAGCAGCTCCGGCGGGACGGGGAACTACGAGCAGTACTTC. Its protein is CASSSGGTGNYEQYF.

V is TRBV7-9 and J is TRBJ2-5; D unresolved. V shed 2 bases and J shed 3 bases, with 10 bases lying between them. This CDR3 region has 14 residues. Germline-derived CDR1 and CDR2 are SEHNR and FQNEAQ (reference sequence). For the CDR3, the DNA is TGTGCCAGCAGCTTAAACAGCGCCGAAGAGACCCAGTACTTC. This codes for CASSLNSAEETQYF.

The chain recombines TRBV18 with TRBJ1-2, with D perhaps matching TRBD1 (6 bases). The ends were cut back, 3 bases at V and 5 bases at J, with 16 bases in the middle. Germline V gene sequence: CDR1 KGHSH, CDR2 LQKENI. The CDR3 covers 15 residues. The CDR3 spells CASSPPGNREYGYTF. For the CDR3, the DNA is TGTGCCAGCTCACCCCCCGGAAACAGGGAATATGGCTACACCTTC. The full variable domain, completed using reference TRBV18 and TRBJ1-2, is NAGVMQNPRHLVRRRGQEARLRCSPMKGHSHVYWYRQLPEEGLKFMVYLQKENIIDESGMPKERFSAEFPKEGPSILRIQQVVRGDSAAYFCASSPPGNREYGYTFGSGTRLTVV.

This clone was found a few times. The same CDR3 arises from other DNA sequences in this sample as well. The genes are TRBV18 and TRBJ1-5; D is unresolved. In germline, CDR1 is KGHSH, CDR2 LQKENI. Trimming shortened V by 2 bases and J by 4 bases, and 9 bases separated the two germline ends. There are 14 residues in the CDR3. In DNA form, the CDR3 reads TGTGCCAGCTCACCAGACCGCTCTAATCAGCCCCAGCATTTT. It specifies CASSPDRSNQPQHF.

This rearrangement joins TRBV6-4 to TRBJ2-1, with TRBD2 matching over 8 bases. The CDR3 sequence is 19 residues long. With V trimmed by 0 bases and J by 7 bases, 17 bases remained unmatched. Germline V gives CDR1 MRHNA, CDR2 SNTAGT. The DNA for the CDR3 is TGTGCCAGCAGTGACTCTAGGGCGGAGGTAGCGGGGTCCTTTAATGAGCAGTTCTTC. Translating it yields CASSDSRAEVAGSFNEQFF.

CDR3 protein: CASSFSRTREQFF. CDR3 DNA sequence: TGTGCCAGCAGCTTCAGTAGGACCCGTGAGCAGTTCTTC. This chain joins TRBV13 and TRBJ2-1, with D unclear. Trimming left V 3 bases short and J 9 bases short, with 12 bases between. CDR1 and CDR2 (germline): PRHDT, FYEKMQ (reference sequence). The CDR3 contains 13 residues. Full variable domain (remainder filled in from reference TRBV13 and TRBJ2-1): AAGVIQSPRHLIKEKRETATLKCYPIPRHDTVYWYQQGPGQDPQFLISFYEKMQSDKGSIPDRFSAQQFSDYHSELNMSSLELGDSALYFCASSFSRTREQFFGPGTRLTVL.

J is TRBJ1-1 and V is TRBV5-1, with 7 bases matching TRBD1. In germline, CDR1 is SGHRS, CDR2 YFSETQ. This CDR3 has 14 residues. The V gene end was trimmed by 4 bases and the J gene end by 1 base; junction bases not matched to a gene: 4. The CDR3 sequence is CASSEGQPNTEAFF. The CDR3 bases are TGCGCCAGCAGCGAGGGACAGCCGAACACTGAAGCTTTCTTT.

V and J are TRBV7-9 and TRBJ2-3, with TRBD2 matching over 8 bases. The CDR3 extends over 16 amino acids. Germline CDR1 and CDR2: SEHNR and FQNEAQ (reference sequence). V trimming: 5 bases; J trimming: 0 bases; junction bases outside the gene matches: 7. The CDR3 spells CASSPASGSSTDTQYF. CDR3 DNA sequence: TGTGCCAGCAGCCCCGCAAGCGGGAGTAGCACAGATACGCAGTATTTT.

The chain joins TRBV9 to TRBJ2-2, with 11 bases lining up with TRBD1. CDR1 is SGDLS, CDR2 YYNGEE, per germline. The CDR3 spans 16 residues. Germline trimming cut 5 bases from V and 5 bases from J; bases unmatched to any gene: 8. Here the CDR3 DNA reads TGTGCCAGCAGGAACACCGGGACAGGGGGGACCGGGGAGCTGTTTTTT. The encoded protein is CASRNTGTGGTGELFF.

The rearrangement links TRBV6-5 to TRBJ2-3; no definite D call. Germline V gene data show CDR1 as MNHEY and CDR2 as SVGAGI. Trimming left V 0 bases short and J 1 base short, with 8 bases between. This CDR3 comprises 15 residues. The CDR3 DNA sequence: TGTGCCAGCAGTTACTCGTTCGCCCGCACAGATACGCAGTATTTT. It is translated as CASSYSFARTDTQYF.

The genes are TRBV19 and TRBJ1-5; TRBD1 aligns across 7 bases. The V segment lost 5 bases and the J segment 9 bases; nucleotides outside the gene matches: 10. CDR1 LNHDA and CDR2 SQIVND come from the germline V gene (reference sequence). The CDR3 is 14 amino acids. The CDR3 region is CASSETGTVGPQHF. The DNA of the CDR3 is TGTGCCAGTAGTGAAACCGGGACAGTAGGGCCCCAGCATTTT.

The chain is built from TRBV27 and TRBJ1-1; D is unresolved. Trimming shortened V by 6 bases and J by 2 bases, and 7 bases separated the two germline ends. Germline V gene sequence: CDR1 MNHEY, CDR2 SMNVEV (reference sequence). The CDR3 length is 12 residues. The DNA of the CDR3 is TGTGCCAGCAGGAAAGCAAACACTGAAGCTTTCTTT. Protein: CASRKANTEAFF.

The count of this clone is one. The chain uses TRBV30 and TRBJ1-1; D gene uncertain. The CDR3 sequence is 13 residues long. With 4 bases removed from V and 0 bases from J, the gap between germline ends came to 9 bases. Germline CDR1 reads GTSNPN; CDR2 reads SVGIG (reference sequence). The CDR3 region has the DNA TGTGCCTGGATCAGGTACATGAACACTGAAGCTTTCTTT. It codes for CAWIRYMNTEAFF.

The rearrangement joins TRBV19 to TRBJ1-1, with D unclear. The CDR3 totals 15 residues. The V and J ends lost 6 bases and 1 base respectively, with 15 bases between them. From germline, CDR1 is LNHDA and CDR2 SQIVND (reference sequence). For the CDR3, the DNA is TGTGCCAGTAGGAACAGTGGGCACAAGAACACTGAAGCTTTCTTT. Its protein is CASRNSGHKNTEAFF. Full variable domain (outside the CDR3, taken from reference TRBV19 and TRBJ1-1): DGGITQSPKYLFRKEGQNVTLSCEQNLNHDAMYWYRQDPGQGLRLIYYSQIVNDFQKGDIAEGYSVSREKKESFPLTVTSAQKNPTAFYLCASRNSGHKNTEAFFGQGTRLTVV.

The rearrangement uses TRBV6-6 and TRBJ2-3, with TRBD1 matching over 8 bases. Germline loops: CDR1 MNHNY, CDR2 SVGAGI (reference sequence). The V gene end was trimmed by 5 bases and the J gene end by 2 bases; junction bases not matched to a gene: 12. The CDR3 totals 17 residues. The CDR3 protein is CASSQGARLSNTDTQYF. CDR3 DNA: TGTGCCAGCAGTCAGGGGGCTCGACTAAGTAACACAGATACGCAGTATTTT.

This rearrangement joins TRBV9 to TRBJ2-1, with TRBD2 identical over 11 bases. J lost 2 bases, V lost 0 bases, and 7 bases had no gene match. The germline V gene encodes CDR1 SGDLS and CDR2 YYNGEE. This CDR3 has 18 residues. The CDR3 coding sequence is TGTGCCAGCAGCGTAGTGGCTAGCGGGGGGCGAACCTACAATGAGCAGTTCTTC. It yields the protein CASSVVASGGRTYNEQFF.

The count of this clone is one. The chain combines TRBV6-5 with TRBJ2-3; D is perhaps TRBD1 or TRBD2 (5 bases each). The V and J ends lost 10 bases and 0 bases respectively, with 14 bases between them. The CDR3 spans 14 residues. Germline loops: CDR1 MNHEY, CDR2 SVGAGI. The chain's CDR3 is CATAPGASTDTQYF. The CDR3 DNA reads as TGTGCCACCGCCCCCGGGGCAAGCACAGATACGCAGTATTTT.

CDR3 in amino acids: CASSPGWPSTSPLHF. CDR3 nucleotides: TGTGCCAGCAGCCCCGGGTGGCCCAGTACGTCACCCCTCCACTTT. This rearrangement joins TRBV5-6 to TRBJ1-6; D not certain. The germline V gene has CDR1 SGHDT and CDR2 YYEEEE. V lost 4 bases to trimming and J lost 10 bases, with 18 bases between them. The CDR3 covers 15 residues.

The V gene is TRBV9, the J gene TRBJ1-2, with D unclear. Deletions cut 0 bases from V and 3 bases from J, with 12 bases between. This CDR3 is built from 15 residues. Germline CDR1 is SGDLS and CDR2 is YYNGEE. In nucleotides, the CDR3 is TGTGCCAGCAGCGTAGAACCCACCGGGGACTATGGCTACACCTTC. Protein sequence: CASSVEPTGDYGYTF.

The chain carries TRBV6-6 and TRBJ2-7; D is undetermined. The CDR3 is 12 amino acids. Germline CDR1 reads MNHNY; CDR2 reads SVGAGI (reference sequence). V lost 0 bases and J lost 3, with 3 bases in between. DNA for the CDR3: TGTGCCAGCAGTTACTCCAGCTACGAGCAGTACTTC. Translated: CASSYSSYEQYF.

This chain uses TRBV6-5 with TRBJ2-7; 8 bases agree with TRBD1. CDR3 length: 14 amino acids. Unmatched junction bases numbered 7, after V lost 8 bases and J lost 1 base. Germline loops: CDR1 MNHEY, CDR2 SVGAGI. Written as DNA, the CDR3 is TGTGCCAGCTGGGAGACAGGGGATTCCTACGAGCAGTACTTC. Translation: CASWETGDSYEQYF.

The rearrangement uses TRBV13 and TRBJ2-5, with D tentatively TRBD2 (6 bases). Trimming took 1 base from V and 2 from J, leaving 11 bases between them. The CDR3 runs to 15 residues. Germline CDR1 and CDR2: PRHDT and FYEKMQ (reference sequence). CDR3 DNA: TGTGCCAGCAGCTTAGCCAGGGAGGTACAAGAGACCCAGTACTTC. The encoded protein is CASSLAREVQETQYF.